The rows below give T cell receptor beta chains drawn from one sample of a study of blood T cell repertoires in COVID-19. Profiled with immunoSEQ multiplex PCR; TCRdb holds only in-frame clones, not every one. The profile shows some 180,000 clones, approximately 80% of them singletons. Material: peripheral blood. These receptors came from a woman in her thirties or forties with COVID-19, enrolled during active disease. The CDR3 runs from the conserved cysteine through the conserved F or W. Fields, in order: clone size, J gene, D gene, V gene, CDR3 protein, CDR3 DNA. D genes are given only for firm matches. For some rows the clone size is stated as once, few or many, or as a class when expanded; others skip it.

>NA|TRBJ1-1|TRBD1|TRBV18
CASSTSPGTGTEAFF
TGTGCCAGCTCCACGAGTCCCGGGACAGGGACTGAAGCTTTCTTT
>NA|TRBJ2-3|TRBD2|TRBV7-9
CASSPGTSGGPSTDTQYF
TGTGCCAGCAGCCCCGGGACTAGCGGGGGGCCCAGCACAGATACGCAGTATTTT
>NA|TRBJ2-1|NA|TRBV10-1
CASREAQGREQFF
TGCGCCAGCAGGGAAGCCCAGGGCCGGGAGCAGTTCTTC
>NA|TRBJ2-1|NA|TRBV20-1
CSAAPGNEQFF
TGCAGTGCTGCCCCCGGCAATGAGCAGTTCTTC
>few|TRBJ2-1|TRBD2|TRBV7-3
CASSLEPGLAGEAHNEQFF
TGTGCCAGCAGCTTAGAACCGGGACTAGCGGGAGAGGCCCACAATGAGCAGTTCTTC
>NA|TRBJ1-1|NA|TRBV18
CASSVGEAPVSFF
TGTGCCAGCTCCGTGGGTGAGGCGCCGGTCTCTTTCTTT
>many|TRBJ1-3|TRBD1|TRBV6-5
CASSYLGGAGNTIYF
TGTGCCAGCAGTTACTTAGGGGGCGCCGGAAACACCATATATTTT
>NA|TRBJ1-5|NA|TRBV30
CAWSVGLFNQPQHF
TGCGCCTGGAGTGTCGGACTCTTCAATCAGCCCCAGCATTTT
>NA|TRBJ2-7|NA|TRBV30
CAWSHLTLDEQYF
TGTGCCTGGAGTCACCTCACTTTAGACGAGCAGTACTTC
>few|TRBJ1-2|TRBD1|TRBV7-8
CASSRGGGSYGYTF
TGTGCCAGCAGCCGAGGGGGCGGGAGCTATGGCTACACCTTC
>once|TRBJ2-5|NA|TRBV5-1
CASSLEAGLETQYF
TGCGCCAGCAGCTTGGAGGCAGGGTTGGAGACCCAGTACTTC
>NA|TRBJ2-1|TRBD2|TRBV14
CASSHGLASYNEQFF
TGTGCCAGCAGCCACGGACTAGCCTCCTACAATGAGCAGTTCTTC
>NA|TRBJ1-6|NA|TRBV12-3/TRBV12-4
CASSLLADSPLHF
TGTGCCAGCAGTTTGCTGGCGGATTCACCCCTCCACTTT
>NA|TRBJ1-1|NA|TRBV11-2
CASSAGVGGRGTEAFF
TGTGCCAGCAGCGCCGGGGTGGGAGGGCGAGGCACTGAAGCTTTCTTT
>once|TRBJ2-1|TRBD2|TRBV11-2
CASRGLAYNEQFF
TGTGCCAGCAGGGGACTAGCGTACAATGAGCAGTTCTTC
>NA|TRBJ1-1|NA|TRBV14
CASSQALWQGGTEAFF
TGTGCCAGCAGCCAAGCTCTTTGGCAGGGCGGCACTGAAGCTTTCTTT
>NA|TRBJ1-6|NA|TRBV11-2
CASSLVSPLHF
TGTGCCAGCAGCTTAGTATCACCCCTCCACTTT
>few|TRBJ2-1|TRBD2|TRBV5-1
CASSLELAGSGTEKFF
TGCGCCAGCAGCTTGGAGTTGGCAGGTAGCGGGACCGAAAAGTTCTTC
>NA|TRBJ2-7|TRBD2|TRBV6-5
CASRGLASYEQYF
TGTGCCAGCAGAGGACTAGCTTCCTACGAGCAGTACTTC
>NA|TRBJ2-2|NA|TRBV3-1/TRBV3-2
CASSQYMGAGETGELFF
TGTGCCAGCAGCCAGTATATGGGGGCAGGGGAGACCGGGGAGCTGTTTTTT
>NA|TRBJ2-7|TRBD1|TRBV3-1/TRBV3-2
CASSPGTGGFYEQYF
TGTGCCAGCAGCCCCGGGACAGGGGGCTTTTACGAGCAGTACTTC
>NA|TRBJ1-2|TRBD1|TRBV7-9
CASSLSDRGPGYTF
TGTGCCAGCAGCCTCTCGGACAGGGGGCCTGGCTACACCTTC
>NA|TRBJ1-2|NA|TRBV16
CASSQTVTSGVNYGYTF
TGTGCCAGCAGCCAAACAGTCACTAGCGGGGTAAACTATGGCTACACCTTC
>NA|TRBJ2-7|NA|TRBV28
CASSLRQPSYEQYF
TGTGCCAGCAGTTTACGACAGCCCTCCTACGAGCAGTACTTC
>few|TRBJ2-5|TRBD2|TRBV7-2
CASNRGTSGKETQYF
TGTGCCAGCAACCGCGGGACTAGCGGAAAAGAGACCCAGTACTTC
>NA|TRBJ2-3|NA|TRBV5-6
CASSLWTGYSTDTQYF
TGTGCCAGCAGCTTGTGGACTGGCTATAGCACAGATACGCAGTATTTT
>once|TRBJ1-5|TRBD1|TRBV10-2
CASSNGQDSNQPQHF
TGCGCCAGCAGTAACGGACAGGATAGCAATCAGCCCCAGCATTTT
>NA|TRBJ2-3|NA|TRBV5-1
CASSLVAEQWGSTDTQYF
TGCGCCAGCAGCTTGGTAGCGGAGCAGTGGGGCAGCACAGATACGCAGTATTTT
>NA|TRBJ1-2|NA|TRBV16
CASSSRANYGYTF
TGTGCCAGCAGTTCCAGGGCTAACTATGGCTACACCTTC
>once|TRBJ2-5|TRBD1|TRBV28
CASSRQGLRQETQYF
TGTGCCAGCAGCAGACAGGGGTTGAGGCAAGAGACCCAGTACTTC
>few|TRBJ1-5|NA|TRBV28
CASSLYGRGRFQPQHF
TGTGCCAGCAGTTTATATGGCAGGGGTAGGTTTCAGCCCCAGCATTTT
>NA|TRBJ2-6|TRBD1|TRBV5-5
CASSWTGSGANVLTF
TGTGCCAGCAGCTGGACAGGTTCTGGGGCCAACGTCCTGACTTTC
>NA|TRBJ1-3|TRBD1|TRBV5-1
CASSLGPGGDGNTIYF
TGCGCCAGCAGCTTAGGCCCAGGGGGCGACGGAAACACCATATATTTT
>NA|TRBJ2-5|NA|TRBV3-1/TRBV3-2
CASSQSGGSETQYF
TGTGCCAGCAGCCAGTCAGGAGGGTCAGAGACCCAGTACTTC
>NA|TRBJ2-7|NA|TRBV4-1
CASSQTQHYEQYF
TGCGCCAGCAGCCAAACACAACACTACGAGCAGTACTTC
>NA|TRBJ1-5|NA|TRBV24-1
CATSVGGRQPQHF
TGTGCCACCAGTGTGGGAGGTCGTCAGCCCCAGCATTTT
>NA|TRBJ2-1|NA|TRBV7-8
CASSPSRVEQFF
TGTGCCAGCAGCCCAAGTCGGGTTGAGCAGTTCTTC
>NA|TRBJ1-4|TRBD1|TRBV25-1
CASRRTGGNEKLFF
TGTGCCAGCAGACGGACAGGCGGCAATGAAAAACTGTTTTTT
>NA|TRBJ1-2|NA|TRBV6-5
CASSYSRRLQLYGYTF
TGTGCCAGCAGTTATTCTCGGAGGTTACAGCTTTATGGCTACACCTTC
>NA|TRBJ2-7|TRBD2|TRBV13
CASSLSGLAVQYF
TGTGCCAGCAGCTTATCGGGACTAGCGGTGCAGTACTTC
>NA|TRBJ2-3|TRBD2|TRBV2
CASRRTSGPSTDTQYF
TGTGCCAGCAGACGGACTAGCGGGCCGAGCACAGATACGCAGTATTTT
>NA|TRBJ1-1|NA|TRBV5-1
CASSLGAGVNTEAFF
TGCGCCAGCAGCTTGGGAGCAGGGGTGAACACTGAAGCTTTCTTT
>NA|TRBJ1-2|TRBD1|TRBV7-2
CASSQGQTLGGYTF
TGTGCCAGCAGCCAGGGACAGACTCTCGGTGGCTACACCTTC
>NA|TRBJ2-1|NA|TRBV27
CASRIRGGGYNEQFF
TGTGCCAGCAGAATTAGGGGAGGTGGCTACAATGAGCAGTTCTTC
>NA|TRBJ2-7|NA|TRBV6-5
CASGRSRGVYEQYF
TGTGCCAGCGGCCGGTCCAGGGGGGTATACGAGCAGTACTTC
>NA|TRBJ1-4|NA|TRBV12-3/TRBV12-4
CASSFEVNEKLFF
TGTGCCAGCAGTTTCGAGGTTAATGAAAAACTGTTTTTT
>NA|TRBJ2-2|NA|TRBV29-1
CSVVQYTGELFF
TGCAGCGTCGTACAGTACACCGGGGAGCTGTTTTTT
>NA|TRBJ2-3|TRBD1|TRBV19
CASSLGQGDTQYF
TGTGCCAGTAGTCTAGGACAGGGGGATACGCAGTATTTT
>few|TRBJ1-1|NA|TRBV7-9
CASSTQTANTEAFF
TGTGCCAGCAGCACCCAGACAGCGAACACTGAAGCTTTCTTT
>NA|TRBJ2-3|TRBD2|TRBV29-1
CSLSGGPVSTDTQYF
TGCAGCCTCAGCGGGGGGCCAGTTAGCACAGATACGCAGTATTTT
>NA|TRBJ1-1|NA|TRBV2
CASSEGRGRNTEAFF
TGTGCCAGCAGTGAGGGGAGGGGCCGGAACACTGAAGCTTTCTTT
>NA|TRBJ1-3|NA|TRBV7-6
CASSRTGGPSGNTIYF
TGTGCCAGCAGCCGAACGGGGGGCCCCTCTGGAAACACCATATATTTT
>NA|TRBJ1-3|NA|TRBV3-1/TRBV3-2
CASSPWGAGNTIYF
TGTGCCAGCAGCCCCTGGGGAGCTGGAAACACCATATATTTT
>NA|TRBJ1-5|TRBD1|TRBV6-5
CASSLEQGAQPQHF
TGTGCCAGCAGTTTAGAACAGGGGGCTCAGCCCCAGCATTTT
>NA|TRBJ2-7|TRBD1|TRBV6-5
CASSSNERTGIYEQYF
TGTGCCAGCAGTTCCAACGAGCGGACAGGGATCTACGAGCAGTACTTC
>few|TRBJ2-5|NA|TRBV18
CASSPHHGETQYF
TGTGCCAGCTCACCACATCACGGGGAGACCCAGTACTTC
>few|TRBJ1-3|TRBD1|TRBV7-6
CASSVDRGSGNTIYF
TGTGCCAGCAGCGTCGACAGGGGCTCTGGAAACACCATATATTTT
>once|TRBJ1-1|TRBD1|TRBV28
CASSLSAGGTEAFF
TGTGCCAGCAGTTTATCGGCAGGGGGGACTGAAGCTTTCTTT
>NA|TRBJ1-1|TRBD1|TRBV15
CATSAFTGGGTEAFF
TGTGCCACCAGCGCTTTTACAGGGGGCGGCACTGAAGCTTTCTTT
>NA|TRBJ2-7|TRBD2|TRBV29-1
CSVEGLAGIGAYEQYF
TGCAGCGTTGAAGGACTAGCGGGAATCGGGGCTTACGAGCAGTACTTC